Listed below are T cell receptor beta chains from one sample, sequenced in a study of cytomegalovirus exposure and HLA in healthy donors. The data were produced by immunoSEQ multiplex PCR, yet TCRdb's version contains in-frame clones alone and is incomplete. The data show some 250,000 clones, with 70% to 90% seen just once and around 1.2% held by the top ten. The sequencing input was PBMCs. These receptors originate from a woman in her thirties in good health and CMV-seropositive. CDR3s include the opening cysteine and the closing phenylalanine or tryptophan. D genes are given only for firm matches. Size is stated for part of the rows, as once, few or many counts, or as a class when the clone is expanded.

>-|-|TRBJ2-7|TRBV27
TGTGCCAGCAGTTTGTCCCGCTCCTACGAGCAGTACTTC
CASSLSRSYEQYF
>-|-|TRBJ1-4|TRBV7-9
TGTGCCAGCAGCTTAGCTTCGGGGGGCGAGGGTGAAAAACTGTTTTTT
CASSLASGGEGEKLFF
>TRBD1|once|TRBJ1-1|TRBV29-1
TGCAGCGTGACCGGGACAGCCGATTTGGGTGGGGAAGCTTTCTTT
CSVTGTADLGGEAFF
>-|-|TRBJ1-5|TRBV5-1
TGCGCCAGCAGCTTGGGAACCGGGACAAGCAATCAGCCCCAGCATTTT
CASSLGTGTSNQPQHF
>TRBD2|-|TRBJ2-1|TRBV19
TGTGCCAGTAGAAATCTAGCGGGAGTTATCAATGAGCAGTTCTTC
CASRNLAGVINEQFF
>TRBD1|-|TRBJ2-2|TRBV23-1
TGCGCCTCGACCCCGCCCGGGACAGGAACTTATGGCGGGGAGCTGTTTTTT
CASTPPGTGTYGGELFF
>-|-|TRBJ1-3|TRBV5-1
TGCGCCAGCAGCTCCTCTTCCGCCGGCTCTGGAAACACCATATATTTT
CASSSSSAGSGNTIYF
>TRBD1|-|TRBJ2-2|TRBV27
TGTGCCAGCAGTCCCGGGACAGGGGCGGCCGGGGAGCTGTTTTTT
CASSPGTGAAGELFF
>TRBD1|-|TRBJ1-3|TRBV2
TGTGCCAGCAGGGCTGGACAGGGCCCTGGAAACACCATATATTTT
CASRAGQGPGNTIYF
>TRBD2|-|TRBJ2-7|TRBV13
TGTGCCAGCAACCTAGCGGGAGGACCATACGAGCAGTACTTC
CASNLAGGPYEQYF
>-|-|TRBJ1-4|TRBV6-6
TGTGCCAGCAGTCGCCCGGGGGATAGTGAAAAACTGTTTTTT
CASSRPGDSEKLFF
>TRBD2|once|TRBJ2-1|TRBV2
TGTGCCAGCAGTCCTCTAGCGGGAGGTGCCCAAGGGCAGTTCTTC
CASSPLAGGAQGQFF
>TRBD1|-|TRBJ2-3|TRBV19
TGTGCCAGTAGTAGCAACAGGGGTGGCACAGATACGCAGTATTTT
CASSSNRGGTDTQYF
>-|-|TRBJ1-2|TRBV4-1
TGCGCCAGCAGCCAATCTAATTATGGCTACACCTTC
CASSQSNYGYTF
>TRBD1|few|TRBJ1-5|TRBV15
TGTGCCACCAGCAGGGACAGGTATAGCAATCAGCCCCAGCATTTT
CATSRDRYSNQPQHF
>TRBD2|-|TRBJ2-2|TRBV25-1
TGTGCCAGCAGTGAATTCGGGGAGGGTACCGGGGAGCTGTTTTTT
CASSEFGEGTGELFF
>-|once|TRBJ2-1|TRBV28
TGTGCCAGCAGTTTGGGGAAAGGGTGGGGAGTCAAGTTCTTC
CASSLGKGWGVKFF
>-|-|TRBJ2-5|TRBV15
TGTGCCACCAGAAGAGATTCTAGCGCGGAGACCCAGTACTTC
CATRRDSSAETQYF
>TRBD1|-|TRBJ1-2|TRBV5-1
TGCGCCAGCAGCTTATTTGGGACAGGAGACACCTATGGCTACACCTTC
CASSLFGTGDTYGYTF
>TRBD1|-|TRBJ1-1|TRBV6-1
TGTGCCAGCAGTGACTTGGGACAGACCGTTGAAGCTTTCTTT
CASSDLGQTVEAFF
>TRBD1|-|TRBJ2-1|TRBV28
TGTGCCAGCCGGACAGGGACCTACAATGAGCAGTTCTTC
CASRTGTYNEQFF
>-|-|TRBJ1-1|TRBV7-9
TGTGCCAGCAGCCCCCCAGGGGACACTGAAGCTTTCTTT
CASSPPGDTEAFF
>-|-|TRBJ1-2|TRBV13
TGTGCCAGCAGCTTAGGCCCCGGGGTCGGCTACACCTTC
CASSLGPGVGYTF
>-|few|TRBJ1-5|TRBV7-9
TGTGCCAGCAGCGCTGGACAGAGGGGTGGGCCCCAGCATTTT
CASSAGQRGGPQHF
>TRBD2|-|TRBJ2-1|TRBV10-2
TGCGCCAGCAGTGACTTAGCGGGAGATAGGTACAATGAGCAGTTCTTC
CASSDLAGDRYNEQFF
>TRBD2|-|TRBJ2-7|TRBV25-1
TGTGCCAGCAGTGATTTTCAGACTAGCGGAAGCTACGAGCAGTACTTC
CASSDFQTSGSYEQYF
>TRBD1|once|TRBJ2-7|TRBV2
TGTGCCACCTTAAGGGGGACAGGGATCTCCTACGAGCAGTACTTC
CATLRGTGISYEQYF
>TRBD2|-|TRBJ2-1|TRBV7-2
TGTGCCAGCACCGACTTGCCAGCGGGAACTACCGATGAGCAGTTCTTC
CASTDLPAGTTDEQFF
>-|-|TRBJ1-1|TRBV15
TGTGCCACCAGCAGAGATTGGGCAGGAGCTTTCTTT
CATSRDWAGAFF
>-|-|TRBJ1-1|TRBV7-9
TGTGCCAGCAGCCGTTTCAGTATTGTTTATGGTGCGGGGGGCGAAACTTTCTTT
CASSRFSIVYGAGGETFF
>TRBD1|-|TRBJ1-5|TRBV28
TGTGCCAGCACCCTCACGGGACAGGGTTATCAGCCCCAGCATTTT
CASTLTGQGYQPQHF
>-|-|TRBJ2-3|TRBV19
TGTGCCAGTAGCCCCCGGGGTATGGGCACAGATACGCAGTATTTT
CASSPRGMGTDTQYF
>-|once|TRBJ2-7|TRBV5-1
TGCGCCAGCAGCCCTGGACTAAAGGAGGGGGAGCAGTACTTC
CASSPGLKEGEQYF
>-|once|TRBJ2-3|TRBV9
TGTGCCAGCAGCGGAGGGTTACCGGGGGATACGCAGTATTTT
CASSGGLPGDTQYF
>-|-|TRBJ2-7|TRBV10-3
TGTGCCATCAGTGACTTGATAGCGGCAGGGGGCTCCTACGAGCAGTACTTC
CAISDLIAAGGSYEQYF
>-|-|TRBJ2-7|TRBV9
TGTGCCAGCAGCCCTGGGGGGAGCCCCTACGAGCAGTACTTC
CASSPGGSPYEQYF
>-|-|TRBJ1-5|TRBV20-1
TGCAGTGCTACATCAAATCAGCCCCAGCATTTT
CSATSNQPQHF
>TRBD2|-|TRBJ2-4|TRBV19
TGTGCCAGTAGTATTGGGCTAGCGGGAGCCCTGGGAAACATTCAGTACTTC
CASSIGLAGALGNIQYF
>TRBD1|-|TRBJ2-1|TRBV14
TGTGCCAGCAGCCCGTTGACAGGGGCCGTCTACAATGAGCAGTTCTTC
CASSPLTGAVYNEQFF
>-|-|TRBJ2-7|TRBV4-2
TGTGCCAGCAGCCAAGAGGACAGTCTTCGAGAGCAGTACTTC
CASSQEDSLREQYF
>TRBD2|-|TRBJ2-3|TRBV5-8
TGTGCCAGCAGCTTTGGGGGGACTAGCGGGGGCACAGATACGCAGTATTTT
CASSFGGTSGGTDTQYF
>-|-|TRBJ1-1|TRBV4-1
TGCGCCAGCAGCCAGGGGGGTGGACACATGAACACTGAAGCTTTCTTT
CASSQGGGHMNTEAFF
>-|-|TRBJ2-7|TRBV25-1
TGTGCCAGCAGCCAAGAGACATACGAGCAGTACTTC
CASSQETYEQYF